The rows below give T cell receptor beta chains drawn from one sample of a study of blood T cell repertoires in COVID-19. Using immunoSEQ multiplex PCR, the repertoire was profiled, and TCRdb retains in-frame clones only, with some absent. The sample contains roughly 240,000 clones, about 85% of which appear only once. The sample was peripheral blood. The receptors were sampled from a young man with active or convalescent COVID-19. Both conserved end residues are part of each CDR3. D genes are given only for firm matches. Clone size is shown for a subset of rows, as once, few, many or a class of expanded clone.

v_call	clone_size	d_call	j_call	cdr3_nt	cdr3_aa
TRBV3-1/TRBV3-2	-	TRBD1	TRBJ1-5	TGTGCCAGCAGCCCGTACAGGGGGCTCGATACGAGCAATCAGCCCCAGCATTTT	CASSPYRGLDTSNQPQHF
TRBV6-2/TRBV6-3	-	TRBD2	TRBJ2-7	TGTGCCAGCAGTTACTCCCATCGCGGGGGCTCCTACGAGCAGTACTTC	CASSYSHRGGSYEQYF
TRBV5-1	few	TRBD1	TRBJ2-7	TGCGCCAGCAGCTACGCCGGGACAGGGGGAGACGAGCAGTACTTC	CASSYAGTGGDEQYF
TRBV7-9	-	-	TRBJ1-4	TGTGCCAGCGCGGGGGAAACAGGGTTCATATCTAATGAAAAACTGTTTTTT	CASAGETGFISNEKLFF
TRBV3-1/TRBV3-2	-	TRBD2	TRBJ2-1	TGTGCCAGCAGCCAACCAATCGGCGGGGGGGGCAATGAGCAGTTCTTC	CASSQPIGGGGNEQFF
TRBV2	-	TRBD2	TRBJ2-3	TGTGCCAGCAGTCTTCTAGCGGGAGGTCTCACAGATACGCAGTATTTT	CASSLLAGGLTDTQYF
TRBV18	-	-	TRBJ1-3	TGTGCCAGCTCACCTAGCGGGGGCCGAAACACCATATATTTT	CASSPSGGRNTIYF
TRBV28	-	TRBD1	TRBJ2-1	TGTGCCAGCAGTTTAGGGGGACAGGGTAGAGGTGAGCAGTTCTTC	CASSLGGQGRGEQFF
TRBV11-2	once	-	TRBJ2-1	TGTGCCAGCAGCTTAGGACTCTACAATGAGCAGTTCTTC	CASSLGLYNEQFF
TRBV7-3	once	TRBD2	TRBJ2-1	TGTGCCAGCAGCTTAAATCGCGGGAGCCCCTACAATGAGCAGTTCTTC	CASSLNRGSPYNEQFF
TRBV2	-	-	TRBJ1-5	TGTGCCAGCACTAGAACCCTAACAGGGAATCAGCCCCAGCATTTT	CASTRTLTGNQPQHF
TRBV6-5	-	TRBD1	TRBJ2-2	TGTGCCAGCAGTTACGCCGGAACAGGGGACACCGGGGAGCTGTTTTTT	CASSYAGTGDTGELFF
TRBV6-5	-	TRBD2	TRBJ2-7	TGTGCCATCAGCCGACTAGCGGGGGGCGAGCAGTACTTC	CAISRLAGGEQYF
TRBV28	-	TRBD1	TRBJ1-2	TGTGCCAGCAGTTTGGACAGGGTGTATCTGGGGAGAGGGGGCTACACCTTC	CASSLDRVYLGRGGYTF
TRBV19	-	-	TRBJ2-7	TGTGCCAGTAGTATCACGAGCTCCTACGAGCAGTACTTC	CASSITSSYEQYF
TRBV21-1	-	-	TRBJ1-1	TGTGCCAGCAGCACACCAACGGGTGATTCGGGACAGGGAATTTTCACTGAAGCTTTCTTT	CASSTPTGDSGQGIFTEAFF
TRBV28	-	-	TRBJ1-1	TGTGCCAGCGTTCTTGGGGGCGCAATGGTAGAAGCTTTCTTT	CASVLGGAMVEAFF
TRBV27	-	-	TRBJ1-1	TGTGCCAGCAGTTTAGGGCCGAAAACTTTCTTT	CASSLGPKTFF
TRBV5-4	-	-	TRBJ2-7	TGTGCCAGCAGCTTGACTAGCCGGGAGCAGTACTTC	CASSLTSREQYF
TRBV11-3	-	TRBD1	TRBJ1-6	TGTGCCAGCAGCCAGAGACAGGGGGCCAATTCACCCCTCCACTTT	CASSQRQGANSPLHF
TRBV27	-	-	TRBJ2-2	TGTGCCAGCAGTTCCCCCGCCGGGGAGCTGTTTTTT	CASSSPAGELFF
TRBV6-2/TRBV6-3	-	-	TRBJ2-7	TGTGCCAGCAGTTACTCTCGGGGAGCCTACGAGCAGTACTTC	CASSYSRGAYEQYF
TRBV24-1	few	-	TRBJ1-3	TGTGCCACCAGTAGGGGTGGGAGGCTCCGGACCATATATTTT	CATSRGGRLRTIYF
TRBV5-1	-	TRBD2	TRBJ2-7	TGCGCCAGCAGCCCTACTGGCGGGAGGTTCTCCTACGAGCAGTACTTC	CASSPTGGRFSYEQYF
TRBV6-5	-	TRBD1	TRBJ2-7	TGTGCCAGCAGTCCGGGGACAGGGGCAAACTACGAGCAGTACTTC	CASSPGTGANYEQYF
TRBV6-5	-	-	TRBJ1-3	TGTGCCGTTCTCCGGGGAACTTCTGGAAACACCATATATTTT	CAVLRGTSGNTIYF
TRBV2	few	TRBD1	TRBJ2-7	TGTGCCAGCATAGGTACAGGGGAAGTGCGTGAGCAGTACTTC	CASIGTGEVREQYF
TRBV5-6	-	-	TRBJ2-6	TGTGCCAAGCGCGTTTACTCTGGGGCCAACGTCCTGACTTTC	CAKRVYSGANVLTF
TRBV7-9	-	-	TRBJ2-5	TGTGCCAGCAGCTTAGATCAGAGGGCGACCCAGTACTTC	CASSLDQRATQYF
TRBV20-1	-	-	TRBJ2-3	TGCAGTGCCAGTAGGTCCAGGGGGGGCACAGATACGCAGTATTTT	CSASRSRGGTDTQYF
TRBV6-1	-	-	TRBJ2-1	TGTGCCAGCAGTGAAGAGGAGGGATGGAATGAGCAGTTCTTC	CASSEEEGWNEQFF